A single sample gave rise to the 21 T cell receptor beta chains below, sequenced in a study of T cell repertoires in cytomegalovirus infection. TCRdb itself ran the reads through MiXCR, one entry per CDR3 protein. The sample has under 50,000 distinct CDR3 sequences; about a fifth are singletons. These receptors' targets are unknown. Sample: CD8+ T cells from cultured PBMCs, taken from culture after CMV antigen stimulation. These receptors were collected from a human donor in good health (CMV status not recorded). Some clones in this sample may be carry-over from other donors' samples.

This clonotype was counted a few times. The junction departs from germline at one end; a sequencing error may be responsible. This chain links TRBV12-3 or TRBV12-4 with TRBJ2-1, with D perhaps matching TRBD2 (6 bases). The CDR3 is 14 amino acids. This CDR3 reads CTSSFGSSYNEQFF. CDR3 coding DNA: TGTACCAGCAGTTTCGGGAGCTCCTACAATGAGCAGTTCTTC.

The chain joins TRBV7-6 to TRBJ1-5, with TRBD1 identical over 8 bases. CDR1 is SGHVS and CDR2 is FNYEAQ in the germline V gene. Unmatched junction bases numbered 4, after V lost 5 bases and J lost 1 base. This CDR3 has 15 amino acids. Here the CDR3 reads CASSLTGGSNQPQHF. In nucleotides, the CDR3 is TGTGCCAGCAGCCTTACAGGGGGGAGCAATCAGCCCCAGCATTTT.

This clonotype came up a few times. The CDR3 is CASRGLHSNQPQHF. The CDR3 coding sequence is TGTGCCAGCAGGGGCCTACATAGCAATCAGCCCCAGCATTTT. The chain carries TRBV27 and TRBJ1-5; D unclear. CDR3 length equals 14 residues. V lost 6 bases and J lost 0, with 9 bases in between. Germline V gene sequence: CDR1 MNHEY, CDR2 SMNVEV (reference sequence).

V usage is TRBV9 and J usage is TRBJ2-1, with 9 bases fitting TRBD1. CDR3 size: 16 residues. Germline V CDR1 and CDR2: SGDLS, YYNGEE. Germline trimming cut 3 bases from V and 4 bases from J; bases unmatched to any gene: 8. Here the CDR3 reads CASSGDDRGKYNEQFF. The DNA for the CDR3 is TGTGCCAGCAGCGGGGACGACAGGGGGAAATACAATGAGCAGTTCTTC.

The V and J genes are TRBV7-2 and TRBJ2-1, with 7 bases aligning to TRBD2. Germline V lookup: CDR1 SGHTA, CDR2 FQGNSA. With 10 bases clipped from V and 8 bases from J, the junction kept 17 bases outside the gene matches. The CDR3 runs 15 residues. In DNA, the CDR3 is TGTGCCACCCGTTCTAGCGGTGCTTGGTTGGATGAGCAGTTCTTC. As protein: CATRSSGAWLDEQFF.

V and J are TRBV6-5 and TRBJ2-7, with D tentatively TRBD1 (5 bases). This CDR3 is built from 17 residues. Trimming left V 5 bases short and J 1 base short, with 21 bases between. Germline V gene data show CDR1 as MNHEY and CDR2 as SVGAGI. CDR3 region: CASSTALTGYPSYEQYF. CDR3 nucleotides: TGTGCCAGCAGTACCGCTCTTACAGGATACCCTTCCTACGAGCAGTACTTC.

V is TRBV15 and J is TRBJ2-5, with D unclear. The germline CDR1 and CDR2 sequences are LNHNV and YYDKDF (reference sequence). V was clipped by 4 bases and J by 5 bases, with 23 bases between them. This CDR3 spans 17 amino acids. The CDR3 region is CATSIPSSRSYGETQYF. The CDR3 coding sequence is TGTGCCACCAGCATTCCCAGCTCGAGATCTTATGGGGAGACCCAGTACTTC.

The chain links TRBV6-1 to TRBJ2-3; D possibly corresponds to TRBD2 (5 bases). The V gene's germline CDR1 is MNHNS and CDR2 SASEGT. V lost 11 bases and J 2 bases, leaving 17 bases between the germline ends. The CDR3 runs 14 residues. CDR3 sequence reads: CAVRLERYTDTQYF. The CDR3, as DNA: TGTGCCGTACGACTGGAGCGGTACACAGATACGCAGTATTTT.

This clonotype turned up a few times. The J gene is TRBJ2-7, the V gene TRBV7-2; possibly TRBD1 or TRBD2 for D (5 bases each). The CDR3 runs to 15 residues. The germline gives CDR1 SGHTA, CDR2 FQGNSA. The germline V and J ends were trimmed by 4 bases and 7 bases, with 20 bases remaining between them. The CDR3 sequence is CASSSAGTRRREQYF. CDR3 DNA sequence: TGTGCCAGCAGCTCCGCCGGGACCCGGCGTCGGGAGCAGTACTTC.

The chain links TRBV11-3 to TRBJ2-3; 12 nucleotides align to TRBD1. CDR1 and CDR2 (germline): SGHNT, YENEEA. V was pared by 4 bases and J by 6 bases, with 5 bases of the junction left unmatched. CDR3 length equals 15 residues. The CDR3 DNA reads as TGTGCCAGCAGCTGTCCGGGACAGGGGGCGGATACGCAGTATTTT. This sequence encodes CASSCPGQGADTQYF. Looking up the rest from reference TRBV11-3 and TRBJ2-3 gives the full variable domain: EAGVVQSPRYKIIEKKQPVAFWCNPISGHNTLYWYLQNLGQGPELLIRYENEEAVDDSQLPKDRFSAERLKGVDSTLKIQPAELGDSAVYLCASSCPGQGADTQYFGPGTRLTVL.

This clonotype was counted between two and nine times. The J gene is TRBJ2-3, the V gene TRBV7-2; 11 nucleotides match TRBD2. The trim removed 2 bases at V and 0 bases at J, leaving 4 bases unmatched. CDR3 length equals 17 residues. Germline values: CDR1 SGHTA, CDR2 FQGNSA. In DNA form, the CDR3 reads TGTGCCAGCAGCTTAAGGACTAGCGGGTACAGCACAGATACGCAGTATTTT. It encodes CASSLRTSGYSTDTQYF.

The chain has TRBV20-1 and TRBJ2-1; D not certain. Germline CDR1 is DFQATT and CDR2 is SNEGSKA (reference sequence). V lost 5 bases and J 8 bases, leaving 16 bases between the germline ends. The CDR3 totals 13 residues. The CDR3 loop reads CSARSLQYHEQFF. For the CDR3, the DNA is TGCAGTGCTCGGAGCTTACAGTATCATGAGCAGTTCTTC.

The CDR3 sequence: CASSFWGSYNEQFF. CDR3 sequence (DNA): TGTGCCAGCAGTTTCTGGGGTTCCTACAATGAGCAGTTCTTC. The J gene is TRBJ2-1, the V gene TRBV12-3 or TRBV12-4; D unresolved. Trimming removed 3 bases from V and 1 base from J, with 7 bases in between. CDR3 length: 14 amino acids.

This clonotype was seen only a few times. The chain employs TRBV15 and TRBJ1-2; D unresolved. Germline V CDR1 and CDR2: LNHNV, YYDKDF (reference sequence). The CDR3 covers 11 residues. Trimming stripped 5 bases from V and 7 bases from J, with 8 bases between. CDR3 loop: CATSWAGGYTF. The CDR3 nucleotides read TGTGCCACCAGCTGGGCGGGTGGCTACACCTTC.

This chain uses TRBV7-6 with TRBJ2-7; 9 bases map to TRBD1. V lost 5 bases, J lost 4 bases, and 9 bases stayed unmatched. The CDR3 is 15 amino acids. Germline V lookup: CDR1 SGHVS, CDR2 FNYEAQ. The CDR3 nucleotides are TGTGCCAGCAGCCCCGCCGGGACAGGGAAGTACGAGCAGTACTTC. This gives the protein CASSPAGTGKYEQYF.

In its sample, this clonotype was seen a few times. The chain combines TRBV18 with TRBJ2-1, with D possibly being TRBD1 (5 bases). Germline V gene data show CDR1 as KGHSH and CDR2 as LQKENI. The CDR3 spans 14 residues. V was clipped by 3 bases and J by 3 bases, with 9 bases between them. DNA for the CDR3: TGTGCCAGCTCACCTCAGGGATACTACAATGAGCAGTTCTTC. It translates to CASSPQGYYNEQFF.

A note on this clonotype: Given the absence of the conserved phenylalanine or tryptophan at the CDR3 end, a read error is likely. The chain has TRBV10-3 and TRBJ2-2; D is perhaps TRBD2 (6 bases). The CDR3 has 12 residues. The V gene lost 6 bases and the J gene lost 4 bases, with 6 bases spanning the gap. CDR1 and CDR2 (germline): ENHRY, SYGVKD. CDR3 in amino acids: CAIRGGTGELFS. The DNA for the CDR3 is TGTGCCATCAGGGGAGGCACCGGGGAGCTGTTTTCT.

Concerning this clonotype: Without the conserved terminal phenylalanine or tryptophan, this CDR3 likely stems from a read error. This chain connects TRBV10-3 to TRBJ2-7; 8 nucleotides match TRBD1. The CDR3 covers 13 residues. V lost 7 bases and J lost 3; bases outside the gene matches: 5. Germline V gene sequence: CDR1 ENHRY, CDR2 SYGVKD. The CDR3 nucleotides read TGTGCCATCAAGATTGGACAGGGCTACGAGCAGTACTCC. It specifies CAIKIGQGYEQYS.

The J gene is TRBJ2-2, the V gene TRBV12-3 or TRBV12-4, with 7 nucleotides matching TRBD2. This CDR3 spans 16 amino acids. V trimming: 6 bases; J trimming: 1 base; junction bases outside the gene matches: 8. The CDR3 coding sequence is TGTGCCAGCAGGGCCCCGGGAGGAGGGAACACCGGGGAGCTGTTTTTT. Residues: CASRAPGGGNTGELFF.

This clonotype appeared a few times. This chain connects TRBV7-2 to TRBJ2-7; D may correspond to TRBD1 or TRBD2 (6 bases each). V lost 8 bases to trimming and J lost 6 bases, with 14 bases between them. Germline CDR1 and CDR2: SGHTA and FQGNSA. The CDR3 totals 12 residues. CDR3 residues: CASGPGGPEQYF. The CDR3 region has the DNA TGTGCCAGCGGCCCTGGGGGGCCCGAGCAGTACTTC. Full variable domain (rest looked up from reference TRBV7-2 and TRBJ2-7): GAGVSQSPSNKVTEKGKDVELRCDPISGHTALYWYRQSLGQGLEFLIYFQGNSAPDKSGLPSDRFSAERTGGSVSTLTIQRTQQEDSAVYLCASGPGGPEQYFGPGTRLTVT.

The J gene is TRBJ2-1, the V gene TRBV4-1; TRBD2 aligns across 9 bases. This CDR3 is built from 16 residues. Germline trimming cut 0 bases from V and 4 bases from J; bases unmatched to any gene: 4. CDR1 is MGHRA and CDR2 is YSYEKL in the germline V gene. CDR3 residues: CASSQDWTSEYNEQFF. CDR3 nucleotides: TGCGCCAGCAGCCAAGATTGGACTAGCGAATACAATGAGCAGTTCTTC.